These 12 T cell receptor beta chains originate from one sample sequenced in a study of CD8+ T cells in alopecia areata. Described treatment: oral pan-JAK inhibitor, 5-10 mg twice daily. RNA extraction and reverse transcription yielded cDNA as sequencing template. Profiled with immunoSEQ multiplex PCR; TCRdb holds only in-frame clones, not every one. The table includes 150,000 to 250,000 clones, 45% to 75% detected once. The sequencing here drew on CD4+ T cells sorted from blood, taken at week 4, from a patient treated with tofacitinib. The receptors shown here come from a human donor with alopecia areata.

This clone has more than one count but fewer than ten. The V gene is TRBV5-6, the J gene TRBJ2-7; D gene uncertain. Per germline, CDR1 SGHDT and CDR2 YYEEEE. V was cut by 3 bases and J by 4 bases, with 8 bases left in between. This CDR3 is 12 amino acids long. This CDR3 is CASSSRVYEQYF. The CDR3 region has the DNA TGTGCCAGCAGCTCCCGGGTATACGAGCAGTACTTC.

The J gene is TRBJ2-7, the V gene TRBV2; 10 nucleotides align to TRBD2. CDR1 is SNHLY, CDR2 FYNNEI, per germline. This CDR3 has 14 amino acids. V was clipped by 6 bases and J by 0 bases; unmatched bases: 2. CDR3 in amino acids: CASRLAGSSYEQYF. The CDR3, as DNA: TGTGCCAGCAGACTAGCGGGGAGCTCCTACGAGCAGTACTTC.

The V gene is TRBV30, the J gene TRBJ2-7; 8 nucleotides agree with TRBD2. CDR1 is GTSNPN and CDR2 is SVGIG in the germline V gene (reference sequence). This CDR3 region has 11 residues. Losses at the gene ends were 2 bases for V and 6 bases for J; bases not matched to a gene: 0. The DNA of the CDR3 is TGTGCCTGGAGTAGCGGGGGCGAGCAGTACTTC. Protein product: CAWSSGGEQYF. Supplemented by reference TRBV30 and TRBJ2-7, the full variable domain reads SQTIHQWPATLVQPVGSPLSLECTVEGTSNPNLYWYRQAAGRGLQLLFYSVGIGQISSEVPQNLSASRPQDRQFILSSKKLLLSDSGFYLCAWSSGGEQYFGPGTRLTVT.

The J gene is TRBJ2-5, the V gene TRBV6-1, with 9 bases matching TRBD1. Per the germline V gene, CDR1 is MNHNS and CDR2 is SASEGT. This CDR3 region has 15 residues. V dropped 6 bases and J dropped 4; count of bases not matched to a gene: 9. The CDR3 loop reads CASSDVQDRGETQYF. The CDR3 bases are TGTGCCAGCAGCGACGTTCAGGACAGGGGAGAGACCCAGTACTTC.

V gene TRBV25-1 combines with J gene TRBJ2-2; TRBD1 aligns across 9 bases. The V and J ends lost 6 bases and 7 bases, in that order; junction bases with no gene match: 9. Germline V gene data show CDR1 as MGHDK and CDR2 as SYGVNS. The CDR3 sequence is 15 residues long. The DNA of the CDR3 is TGTGCCAGCAGCCGGGACAGGGATGATGACGGGGAGCTGTTTTTT. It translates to CASSRDRDDDGELFF.

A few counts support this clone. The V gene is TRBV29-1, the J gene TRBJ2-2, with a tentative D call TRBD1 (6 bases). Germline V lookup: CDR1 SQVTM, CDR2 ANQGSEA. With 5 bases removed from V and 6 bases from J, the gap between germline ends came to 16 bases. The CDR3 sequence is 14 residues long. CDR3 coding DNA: TGCAGCGTTCGACCCACAGGGTTGGCCGGGGAGCTGTTTTTT. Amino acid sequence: CSVRPTGLAGELFF.

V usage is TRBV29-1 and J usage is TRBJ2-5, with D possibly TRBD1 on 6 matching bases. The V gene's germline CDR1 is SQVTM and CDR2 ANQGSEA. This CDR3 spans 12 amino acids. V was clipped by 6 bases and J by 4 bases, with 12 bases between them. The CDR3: CSVETGGETQYF. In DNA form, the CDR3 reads TGCAGCGTGGAGACAGGAGGAGAGACCCAGTACTTC. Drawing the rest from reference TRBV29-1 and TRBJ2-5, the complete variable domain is SAVISQKPSRDICQRGTSLTIQCQVDSQVTMMFWYRQQPGQSLTLIATANQGSEATYESGFVIDKFPISRPNLTFSTLTVSNMSPEDSSIYLCSVETGGETQYFGPGTRLLVL.

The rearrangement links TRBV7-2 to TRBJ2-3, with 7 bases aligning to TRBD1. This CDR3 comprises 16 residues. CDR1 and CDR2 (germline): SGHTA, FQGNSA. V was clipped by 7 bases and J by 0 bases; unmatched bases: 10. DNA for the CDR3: TGTGCCAGCACCCACTACAGGGGACCTAGCACAGATACGCAGTATTTT. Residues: CASTHYRGPSTDTQYF.

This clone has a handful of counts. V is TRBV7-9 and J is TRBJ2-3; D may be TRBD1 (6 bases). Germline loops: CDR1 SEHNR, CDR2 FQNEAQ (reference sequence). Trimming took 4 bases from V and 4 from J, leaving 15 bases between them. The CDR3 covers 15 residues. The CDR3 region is CASSSPTGMSDTQYF. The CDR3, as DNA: TGTGCCAGCAGCTCCCCAACAGGGATGTCAGATACGCAGTATTTT.

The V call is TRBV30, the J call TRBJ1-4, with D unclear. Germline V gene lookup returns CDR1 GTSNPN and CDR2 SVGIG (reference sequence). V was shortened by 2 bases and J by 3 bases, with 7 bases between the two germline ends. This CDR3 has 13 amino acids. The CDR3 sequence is CAWSRAANEKLFF. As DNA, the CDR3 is TGTGCCTGGAGTAGGGCAGCTAATGAAAAACTGTTTTTT.

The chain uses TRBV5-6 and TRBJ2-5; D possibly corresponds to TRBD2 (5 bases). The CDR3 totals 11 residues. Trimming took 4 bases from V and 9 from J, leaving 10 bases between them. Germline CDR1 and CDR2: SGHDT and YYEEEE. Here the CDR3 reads CASSQRGPQYF. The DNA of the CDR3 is TGTGCCAGCAGCCAGAGAGGGCCCCAGTACTTC.

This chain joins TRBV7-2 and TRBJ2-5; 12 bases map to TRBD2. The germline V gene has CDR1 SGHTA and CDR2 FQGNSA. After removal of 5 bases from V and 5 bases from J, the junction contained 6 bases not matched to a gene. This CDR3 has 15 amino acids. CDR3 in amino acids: CASSQTSGGYETQYF. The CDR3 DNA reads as TGTGCCAGCAGCCAGACTAGCGGGGGATATGAGACCCAGTACTTC.